The 19 T cell receptor beta chains reported below all come from one sample, sequenced in a study of cytomegalovirus exposure and HLA in healthy donors. PCR involved 60 Vbeta and 13 Jbeta primers. Assay: immunoSEQ multiplex PCR; the TCRdb copy retains only in-frame clones and omits some. This table has about 130,000 clones, approximately 82% appearing once. Sequenced: PBMCs. All receptors derive from a man aged 40-49 years in good health and CMV-seronegative.

The J gene is TRBJ2-5, the V gene TRBV29-1; D perhaps matches TRBD2 (7 bases). The DNA end is a closer match to TRBJ2-7, so the J assignment may be wrong. Per germline, CDR1 SQVTM and CDR2 ANQGSEA. The length of the CDR3 is 13 residues. CDR3 sequence: CSVGEGGNYEQYF. In DNA, the CDR3 is TGCAGCGTCGGGGAGGGGGGAAACTACGAGCAGTACTTC.

The chain recombines TRBV2 with TRBJ1-6; 7 bases are a match to TRBD1. This CDR3 comprises 16 residues. Unmatched junction bases numbered 13, after V lost 7 bases and J lost 7 bases. CDR1 and CDR2 from the germline V gene are SNHLY and FYNNEI. Here the CDR3 DNA reads TGTGCCAGCATTGGGGGGACAGACCCACAAAATTCACCCCTCCACTTT. Translating gives CASIGGTDPQNSPLHF.

CDR3 nucleotides: TGTGCCAGCAGCTTAGATGCAAGGGGCTCTGGAAACACCATATATTTT. It translates to CASSLDARGSGNTIYF. This chain connects TRBV11-2 to TRBJ1-3, with D maybe TRBD1 (5 bases). The CDR3 consists of 16 residues. Trimming took off 0 bases at V and 0 bases at J, with 9 bases between the two ends. Germline V CDR1 and CDR2: SGHAT, FQNNGV.

This chain uses TRBV19 with TRBJ1-6, with D unclear. This CDR3 is 13 amino acids long. Germline-derived CDR1 and CDR2 are LNHDA and SQIVND (reference sequence). Trimming stripped 4 bases from V and 6 bases from J, with 7 bases between. The CDR3 nucleotides are TGTGCCAGTAGTAAGGAGCGTAATTCACCCCTCCACTTT. Amino acid sequence: CASSKERNSPLHF.

The V call is TRBV27, the J call TRBJ1-1, with TRBD1 matching 7 bases. Germline assignment: CDR1 MNHEY and CDR2 SMNVEV (reference sequence). This CDR3 comprises 14 residues. V shed 3 bases and J 4 bases; nucleotides not matched to a gene: 5. CDR3 sequence (DNA): TGTGCCAGCAGTTTTAGGTGGGACAGCACTGAAGCTTTCTTT. It yields the protein CASSFRWDSTEAFF.

The rearrangement uses TRBV4-1 and TRBJ2-5; 10 nucleotides line up with TRBD1. The J call may be wrong; the DNA end is better matched by TRBJ2-7. Germline V gene data show CDR1 as MGHRA and CDR2 as YSYEKL. The CDR3 covers 17 residues. The CDR3 reads CASSQPAAGQGFYEQYF. In DNA form, the CDR3 reads TGCGCCAGCAGCCAGCCTGCAGCGGGACAGGGGTTTTACGAGCAGTACTTC.

The rearrangement uses TRBV4-3 and TRBJ1-2, with 8 nucleotides matching TRBD1. CDR3 length: 14 amino acids. Germline values: CDR1 LGHNA, CDR2 YSLEER. The ends lost 5 bases at V and 6 bases at J; junction bases unmatched: 8. In DNA, the CDR3 is TGCGCCAGCAGCTCCGTGGGACAGGTAAATGGCTACACCTTC. Translated, it gives CASSSVGQVNGYTF.

The chain employs TRBV10-3 and TRBJ1-5, with no clear D. The CDR3 spans 16 residues. Per germline, CDR1 ENHRY and CDR2 SYGVKD. Trimming took off 3 bases at V and 0 bases at J, with 12 bases between the two ends. CDR3 region: CAISEVAAASNQPQHF. The CDR3 coding sequence is TGTGCCATCAGTGAAGTAGCGGCAGCTAGCAATCAGCCCCAGCATTTT.

The gene calls are TRBV29-1 and TRBJ2-7; D call uncertain. Germline V gives CDR1 SQVTM, CDR2 ANQGSEA. The CDR3 extends over 11 amino acids. Trimming took 4 bases from V and 6 from J, leaving 10 bases between them. CDR3 in amino acids: CSVGLFSEQYF. CDR3 DNA sequence: TGCAGCGTTGGTCTGTTTAGCGAGCAGTACTTC.

The chain employs TRBV28 and TRBJ2-7; 7 nucleotides line up with TRBD1. V gave up 5 bases and J gave up 2 bases; unmatched junction bases: 6. Germline loops: CDR1 MDHEN, CDR2 SYDVKM. This CDR3 is 14 amino acids long. CDR3: CASSESGQTYEQYF. In DNA, the CDR3 is TGTGCCAGCAGTGAATCGGGACAGACCTACGAGCAGTACTTC.

The chain joins TRBV7-9 to TRBJ1-1, with D unclear. Germline CDR1 and CDR2: SEHNR and FQNEAQ (reference sequence). The germline V and J ends were trimmed by 6 bases and 7 bases, with 15 bases remaining between them. The CDR3 contains 13 residues. The CDR3 region is CASSSREQNEAFF. The CDR3 bases are TGTGCCAGCAGTTCCCGGGAGCAGAATGAAGCTTTCTTT. Variable domain in full (rest from reference TRBV7-9 and TRBJ1-1): DTGVSQNPRHKITKRGQNVTFRCDPISEHNRLYWYRQTLGQGPEFLTYFQNEAQLEKSRLLSDRFSAERPKGSFSTLEIQRTEQGDSAMYLCASSSREQNEAFFGQGTRLTVV.

The chain couples TRBV27 to TRBJ2-3; 12 nucleotides align to TRBD1. Per germline, CDR1 MNHEY and CDR2 SMNVEV (reference sequence). CDR3 length: 15 residues. V lost 4 bases to trimming and J lost 3 bases; unmatched junction nucleotides: 2. For the CDR3, the DNA is TGTGCCAGCAGTTCGGGACAGGGGGCAACAGATACGCAGTATTTT. Protein product: CASSSGQGATDTQYF.

CDR3 DNA: TGTGCCTGGAGTTCTAGCGGAGGGCCAGATACGCAGTATTTT. Its translation: CAWSSSGGPDTQYF. This chain uses TRBV30 with TRBJ2-3; 7 bases fit TRBD2. This CDR3 has 14 residues. Germline lookup yields CDR1 GTSNPN and CDR2 SVGIG (reference sequence). Trimming at V came to 2 bases and at J to 4 bases, leaving 6 bases not matched to a gene.

The chain recombines TRBV28 with TRBJ2-5, with 8 positions matching TRBD1. The CDR3 spans 13 residues. Germline CDR1 is MDHEN and CDR2 is SYDVKM. The V segment lost 7 bases and the J segment 5 bases; nucleotides outside the gene matches: 6. The CDR3: CASTWTGTETQYF. The CDR3 coding sequence is TGTGCCAGCACCTGGACAGGGACGGAGACCCAGTACTTC. The variable domain in full, completed from reference TRBV28 and TRBJ2-5, reads DVKVTQSSRYLVKRTGEKVFLECVQDMDHENMFWYRQDPGLGLRLIYFSYDVKMKEKGDIPEGYSVSREKKERFSLILESASTNQTSMYLCASTWTGTETQYFGPGTRLLVL.

The chain uses TRBV7-2 and TRBJ1-2, with D possibly being TRBD1 (6 bases). Germline CDR1 and CDR2: SGHTA and FQGNSA. V was clipped by 3 bases and J by 5 bases, with 10 bases between them. The CDR3 length is 13 residues. The CDR3 here is CASSLTGGYGYTF. For the CDR3, the DNA is TGTGCCAGCAGCTTGACAGGCGGTTATGGCTACACCTTC.

The genes are TRBV6-5 and TRBJ2-3; 9 bases agree with TRBD1. The CDR3 runs to 15 residues. Germline V gives CDR1 MNHEY, CDR2 SVGAGI. The V segment lost 2 bases and the J segment 5 bases; nucleotides outside the gene matches: 5. CDR3 DNA: TGTGCCAGCAGTTACACAGGGGGCGCAAAAGATACGCAGTATTTT. Translation: CASSYTGGAKDTQYF.

This clone was counted only a few times. This chain connects TRBV15 to TRBJ1-1; D gene ambiguous. This CDR3 is built from 14 residues. Between the trimmed V and J ends, which lost 0 bases and 3 bases, there was a span of 8 bases. Germline V gene sequence: CDR1 LNHNV, CDR2 YYDKDF (reference sequence). The CDR3 coding sequence is TGTGCCACCAGCAGAGAGTTGGCCTACACTGAAGCTTTCTTT. This sequence encodes CATSRELAYTEAFF.

This chain connects TRBV19 to TRBJ1-1, with 10 bases aligning to TRBD1. The CDR3 is 14 amino acids. Germline V gene data show CDR1 as LNHDA and CDR2 as SQIVND (reference sequence). After removal of 7 bases from V and 6 bases from J, the junction contained 8 bases not matched to a gene. The CDR3 loop is CASTVGQGTSEAFF. The CDR3 coding sequence is TGTGCCAGTACCGTGGGACAGGGGACTTCTGAAGCTTTCTTT.

The chain links TRBV5-6 to TRBJ2-7; no clear D gene. Germline V gene data show CDR1 as SGHDT and CDR2 as YYEEEE. V was pared by 1 base and J by 2 bases, with 13 bases between. This CDR3 spans 15 amino acids. Here the CDR3 DNA reads TGTGCCAGCAGCTTGTATGCCAGGCCCACCTACGAGCAGTACTTC. Translation gives CASSLYARPTYEQYF. Full variable domain (rest looked up from reference TRBV5-6 and TRBJ2-7): DAGVTQSPTHLIKTRGQQVTLRCSPKSGHDTVSWYQQALGQGPQFIFQYYEEEERQRGNFPDRFSGHQFPNYSSELNVNALLLGDSALYLCASSLYARPTYEQYFGPGTRLTVT.